The subject of this entry is one T cell receptor (beta chain). The target antigen is unknown. The sample is drawn from a study of T cell responses to AZD1222 COVID-19 vaccine. Whole-study context: Samples with a second dose at about 4 or about 12 weeks were pooled together. Overall study results and limits: When two AZD1222 doses had been given, Spike-specific TCR breadth and depth rose. Most donors were white British and more were female, and clonal diversity was possibly underestimated.

With 9 bases removed from V and 4 bases from J, the gap between germline ends came to 14 bases. CDR1 KGHDR and CDR2 SFDVKD come from the germline V gene. The CDR3 spans 13 residues. Clones were sequenced by immunoSEQ multiplex PCR, and TCRdb holds only the in-frame ones, with some missing. The sample shows tens of thousands of clones, 85% of them seen only once. The clonotype was recovered from an adult in good health. The material sequenced was peripheral blood, taken on day 0 of AZD1222 vaccination. The rearrangement joins TRBV24-1 to TRBJ1-2; TRBD1 is a possible D gene (6 bases). Written as DNA, the CDR3 is TGTGCCACCGTGGGGGGCAGGAGCTATGGCTACACCTTC. Protein sequence: CATVGGRSYGYTF.